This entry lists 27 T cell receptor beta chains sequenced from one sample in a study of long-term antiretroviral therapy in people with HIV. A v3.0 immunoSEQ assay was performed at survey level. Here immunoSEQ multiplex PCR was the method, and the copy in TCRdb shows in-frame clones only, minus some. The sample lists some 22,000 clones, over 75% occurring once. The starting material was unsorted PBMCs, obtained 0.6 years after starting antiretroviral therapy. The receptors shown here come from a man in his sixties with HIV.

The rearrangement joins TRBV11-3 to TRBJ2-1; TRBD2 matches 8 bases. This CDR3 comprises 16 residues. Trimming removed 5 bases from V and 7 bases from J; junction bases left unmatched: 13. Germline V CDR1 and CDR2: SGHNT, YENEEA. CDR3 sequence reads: CASSLLGRGAPNEQFF. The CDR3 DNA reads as TGTGCCAGCAGCCTTCTTGGGCGGGGGGCCCCAAATGAGCAGTTCTTC. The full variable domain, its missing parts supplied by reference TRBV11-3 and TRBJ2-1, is EAGVVQSPRYKIIEKKQPVAFWCNPISGHNTLYWYLQNLGQGPELLIRYENEEAVDDSQLPKDRFSAERLKGVDSTLKIQPAELGDSAVYLCASSLLGRGAPNEQFFGPGTRLTVL.

The DNA for the CDR3 is TGTGCCAGTAGTCCCCAGGGATTCTCTGGAAACACCATATATTTT. Encoded protein: CASSPQGFSGNTIYF. V and J are TRBV19 and TRBJ1-3; tentatively, D is TRBD1 (5 bases). The ends were cut back, 5 bases at V and 0 bases at J, with 11 bases in the middle. Germline CDR1 is LNHDA and CDR2 is SQIVND (reference sequence). CDR3 length: 15 residues.

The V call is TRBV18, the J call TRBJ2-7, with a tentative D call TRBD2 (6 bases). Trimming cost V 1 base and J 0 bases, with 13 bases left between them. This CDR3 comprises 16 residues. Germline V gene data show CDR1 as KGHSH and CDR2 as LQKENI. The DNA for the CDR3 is TGTGCCAGCTCACCACATGGGTTGGACTACTCCTACGAGCAGTACTTC. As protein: CASSPHGLDYSYEQYF.

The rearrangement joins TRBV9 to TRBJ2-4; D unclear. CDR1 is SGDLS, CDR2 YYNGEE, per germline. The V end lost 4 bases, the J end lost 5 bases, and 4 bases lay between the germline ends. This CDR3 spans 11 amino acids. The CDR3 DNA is TGTGCCAGCAGCCATCAAAACATTCAGTACTTC. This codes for CASSHQNIQYF.

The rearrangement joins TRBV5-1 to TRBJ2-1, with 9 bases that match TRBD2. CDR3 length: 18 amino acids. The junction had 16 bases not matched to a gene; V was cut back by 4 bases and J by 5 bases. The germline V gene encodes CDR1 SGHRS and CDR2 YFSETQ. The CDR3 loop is CASSLRASGVSIDNEQFF. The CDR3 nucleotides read TGCGCCAGCAGCCTTAGGGCTAGCGGGGTAAGCATCGACAATGAGCAGTTCTTC.

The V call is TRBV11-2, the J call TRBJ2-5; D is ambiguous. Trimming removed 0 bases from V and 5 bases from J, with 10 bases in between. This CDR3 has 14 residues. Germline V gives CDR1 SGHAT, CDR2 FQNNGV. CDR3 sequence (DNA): TGTGCCAGCAGCTTAGAAACAGTCTCCGAGACCCAGTACTTC. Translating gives CASSLETVSETQYF.

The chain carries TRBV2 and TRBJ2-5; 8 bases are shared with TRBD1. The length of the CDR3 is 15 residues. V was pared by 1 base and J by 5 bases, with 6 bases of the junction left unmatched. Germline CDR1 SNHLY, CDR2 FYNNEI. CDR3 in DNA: TGTGCCAGCAGTGAAGAGCAGGGGGCGGAGGAGACCCAGTACTTC. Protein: CASSEEQGAEETQYF.

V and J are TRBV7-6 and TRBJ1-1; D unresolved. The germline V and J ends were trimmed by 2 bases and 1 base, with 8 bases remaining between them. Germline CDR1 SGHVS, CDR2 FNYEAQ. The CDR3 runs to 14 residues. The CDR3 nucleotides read TGTGCCAGCAGCTTAAGCGGGCAGAACACTGAAGCTTTCTTT. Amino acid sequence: CASSLSGQNTEAFF.

The DNA of the CDR3 is TGTGCCAGCGGATCTATATATGGCTACACCTTC. Protein sequence: CASGSIYGYTF. The chain joins TRBV7-9 to TRBJ1-2; D unresolved. The CDR3 contains 11 residues. Trimming pared 8 bases from V and 5 bases from J, leaving 9 bases between. CDR1 and CDR2 (germline): SEHNR, FQNEAQ (reference sequence). The whole variable domain, remainder taken from reference TRBV7-9 and TRBJ1-2, is DTGVSQNPRHKITKRGQNVTFRCDPISEHNRLYWYRQTLGQGPEFLTYFQNEAQLEKSRLLSDRFSAERPKGSFSTLEIQRTEQGDSAMYLCASGSIYGYTFGSGTRLTVV.

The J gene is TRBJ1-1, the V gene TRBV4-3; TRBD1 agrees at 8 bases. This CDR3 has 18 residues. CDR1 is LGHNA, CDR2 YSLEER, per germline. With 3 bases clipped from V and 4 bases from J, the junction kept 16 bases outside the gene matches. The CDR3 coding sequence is TGCGCCAGCAGCCAGAGGGCCGGGACAGGTGGTTTCGGCACTGAAGCTTTCTTT. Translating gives CASSQRAGTGGFGTEAFF.

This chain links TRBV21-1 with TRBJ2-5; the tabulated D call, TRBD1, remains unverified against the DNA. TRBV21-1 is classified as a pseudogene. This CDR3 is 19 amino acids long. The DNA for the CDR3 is TGTGCCAGCAGCAAAGCTTTAATGTTAAGGACAGGGGGCCGGGAGACCCAGTACTTC. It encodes CASSKALMLRTGGRETQYF.

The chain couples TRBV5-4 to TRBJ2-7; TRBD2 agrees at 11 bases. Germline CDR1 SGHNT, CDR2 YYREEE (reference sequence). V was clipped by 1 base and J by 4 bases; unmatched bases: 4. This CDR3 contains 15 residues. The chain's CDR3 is CASSLSPSGRYEQYF. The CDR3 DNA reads TGTGCCAGCAGCTTGTCCCCTAGCGGGAGGTACGAGCAGTACTTC. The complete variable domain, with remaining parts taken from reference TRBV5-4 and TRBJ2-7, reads ETGVTQSPTHLIKTRGQQVTLRCSSQSGHNTVSWYQQALGQGPQFIFQYYREEENGRGNFPPRFSGLQFPNYSSELNVNALELDDSALYLCASSLSPSGRYEQYFGPGTRLTVT.

CDR3 DNA: TGCGCCAGGCCTCCAGCGCCGACTTACAATGAGCAGTTCTTC. Translating gives CARPPAPTYNEQFF. The V and J genes are TRBV5-1 and TRBJ2-1, with unresolved D. CDR3 length: 14 residues. The ends were cut back, 8 bases at V and 4 bases at J, with 16 bases in the middle. CDR1 is SGHRS, CDR2 YFSETQ, per germline. Based on the CDR3 plus reference TRBV5-1 and TRBJ2-1, the full variable domain is KAGVTQTPRYLIKTRGQQVTLSCSPISGHRSVSWYQQTPGQGLQFLFEYFSETQRNKGNFPGRFSGRQFSNSRSEMNVSTLELGDSALYLCARPPAPTYNEQFFGPGTRLTVL.

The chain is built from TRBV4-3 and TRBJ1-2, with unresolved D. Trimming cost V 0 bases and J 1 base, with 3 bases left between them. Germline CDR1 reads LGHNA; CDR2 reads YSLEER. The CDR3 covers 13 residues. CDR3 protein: CASSQDSNYGYTF. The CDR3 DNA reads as TGCGCCAGCAGCCAAGACAGTAACTATGGCTACACCTTC.

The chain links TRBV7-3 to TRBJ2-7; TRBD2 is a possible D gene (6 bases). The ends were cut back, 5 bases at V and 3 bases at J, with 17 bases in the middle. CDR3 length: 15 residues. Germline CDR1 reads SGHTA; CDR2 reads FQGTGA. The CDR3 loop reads CASSPRSGVSYEQYF. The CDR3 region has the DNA TGTGCCAGCAGCCCCCGTTCGGGGGTGAGCTACGAGCAGTACTTC.

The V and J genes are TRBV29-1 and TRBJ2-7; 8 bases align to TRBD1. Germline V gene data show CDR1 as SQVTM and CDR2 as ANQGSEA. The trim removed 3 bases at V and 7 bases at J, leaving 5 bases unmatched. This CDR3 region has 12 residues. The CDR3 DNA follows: TGCAGCGTTGACCAGGGGGCAAGAGAGCAGTACTTC. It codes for CSVDQGAREQYF.

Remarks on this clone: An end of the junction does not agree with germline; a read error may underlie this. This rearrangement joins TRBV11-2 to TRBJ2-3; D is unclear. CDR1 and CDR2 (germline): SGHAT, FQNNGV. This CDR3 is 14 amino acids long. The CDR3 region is CASSFDITFGSREF. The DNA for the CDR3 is TGTGCCAGCAGCTTCGATATTACGTTCGGGTCTAGGGAATTT.

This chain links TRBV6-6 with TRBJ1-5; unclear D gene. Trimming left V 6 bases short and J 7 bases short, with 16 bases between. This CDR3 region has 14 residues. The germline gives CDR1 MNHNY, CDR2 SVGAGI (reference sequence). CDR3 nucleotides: TGTGCCAGCAGCCCCCCGGGAGGTGGGCAGCCCCAGCATTTT. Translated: CASSPPGGGQPQHF.

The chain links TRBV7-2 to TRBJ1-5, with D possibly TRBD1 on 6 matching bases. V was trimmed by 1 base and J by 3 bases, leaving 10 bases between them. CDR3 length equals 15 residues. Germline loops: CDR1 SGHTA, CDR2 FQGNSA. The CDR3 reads CASSLGGGFNQPQHF. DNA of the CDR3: TGTGCCAGCAGCTTAGGAGGGGGATTCAATCAGCCCCAGCATTTT.

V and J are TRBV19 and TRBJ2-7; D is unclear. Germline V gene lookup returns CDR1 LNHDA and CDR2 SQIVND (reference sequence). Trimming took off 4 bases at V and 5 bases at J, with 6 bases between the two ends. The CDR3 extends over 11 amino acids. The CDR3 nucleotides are TGTGCCAGTAGTAAGTACAACGAGCAGTACTTC. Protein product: CASSKYNEQYF.

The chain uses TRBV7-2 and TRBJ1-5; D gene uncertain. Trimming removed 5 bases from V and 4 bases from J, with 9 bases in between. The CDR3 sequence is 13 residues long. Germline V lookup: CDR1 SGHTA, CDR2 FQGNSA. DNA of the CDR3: TGTGCCAGCAGCCCTCAGACTAATCAGCCCCAGCATTTT. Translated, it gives CASSPQTNQPQHF.

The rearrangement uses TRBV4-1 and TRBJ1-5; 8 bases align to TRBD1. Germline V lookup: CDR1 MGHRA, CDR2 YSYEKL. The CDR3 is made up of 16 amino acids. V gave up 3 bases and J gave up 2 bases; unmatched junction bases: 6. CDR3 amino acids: CASSHTQGARNQPQHF. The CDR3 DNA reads TGCGCCAGCAGCCATACCCAGGGGGCCCGCAATCAGCCCCAGCATTTT.

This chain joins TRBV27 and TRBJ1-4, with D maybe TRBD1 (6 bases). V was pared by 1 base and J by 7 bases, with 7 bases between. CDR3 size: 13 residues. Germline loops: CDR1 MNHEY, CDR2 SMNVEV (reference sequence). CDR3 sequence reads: CASSLWGAEKLFF. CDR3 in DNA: TGTGCCAGCAGTTTATGGGGGGCTGAAAAACTGTTTTTT. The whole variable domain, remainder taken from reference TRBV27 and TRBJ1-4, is EAQVTQNPRYLITVTGKKLTVTCSQNMNHEYMSWYRQDPGLGLRQIYYSMNVEVTDKGDVPEGYKVSRKEKRNFPLILESPSPNQTSLYFCASSLWGAEKLFFGSGTQLSVL.

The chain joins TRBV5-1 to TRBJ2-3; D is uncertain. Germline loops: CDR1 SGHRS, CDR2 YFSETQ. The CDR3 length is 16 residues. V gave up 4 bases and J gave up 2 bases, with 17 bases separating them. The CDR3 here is CASSPRPHGSTDTQYF. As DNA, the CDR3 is TGCGCCAGCAGCCCCCGACCCCACGGGTCCACAGATACGCAGTATTTT.

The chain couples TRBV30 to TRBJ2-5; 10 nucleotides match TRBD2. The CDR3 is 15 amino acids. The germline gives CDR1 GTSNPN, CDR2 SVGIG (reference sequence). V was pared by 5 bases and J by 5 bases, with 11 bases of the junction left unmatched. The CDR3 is CAWAKRGGWRETQYF. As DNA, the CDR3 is TGTGCCTGGGCGAAGCGGGGGGGCTGGCGGGAGACCCAGTACTTC.

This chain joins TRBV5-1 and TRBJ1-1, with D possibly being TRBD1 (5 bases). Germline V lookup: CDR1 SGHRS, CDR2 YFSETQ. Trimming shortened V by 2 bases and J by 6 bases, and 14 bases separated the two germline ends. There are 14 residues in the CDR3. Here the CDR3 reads CASSFRVRGAEAFF. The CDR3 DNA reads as TGCGCCAGCAGCTTTAGGGTAAGGGGTGCTGAAGCTTTCTTT.

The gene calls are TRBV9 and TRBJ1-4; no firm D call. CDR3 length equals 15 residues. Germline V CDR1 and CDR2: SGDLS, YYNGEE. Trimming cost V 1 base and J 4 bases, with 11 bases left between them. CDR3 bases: TGTGCCAGCAGCGTACTACCGAGCAATAATGAAAAACTGTTTTTT. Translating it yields CASSVLPSNNEKLFF.